This TCR beta chain was found in a study of cytomegalovirus exposure and HLA in healthy donors. Study-wide results and limits: There were some V segments, including TRBV6-2 and TRBV6-3, excluded as indistinguishable. Relative to the approximately 670-donor mean, N-insertions were reportedly fewer in an Asian-associated ancestry cluster in a later analysis.

A multiplex PCR was run with 60 Vbeta primers and 13 Jbeta primers. TCRdb's copy holds only in-frame clones and misses some; the assay was immunoSEQ multiplex PCR. The data show 250,000 to 350,000 clones, 75% to 90% seen once. This clone appeared a few times. Its antigen remains unknown. Germline V lookup: CDR1 SGHRS, CDR2 YFSETQ. Losses at the gene ends were 4 bases for V and 0 bases for J; bases not matched to a gene: 10. The CDR3 has 17 residues. The origin of this receptor is a man between 35 and 55 years old in good health and CMV-seropositive. The chain couples TRBV5-1 to TRBJ2-1; 7 bases map to TRBD2. The sample was PBMCs. DNA for the CDR3: TGCGCCAGCAGCCCGGGCCTAGGCGGGAGCTCCTACAATGAGCAGTTCTTC. The encoded protein is CASSPGLGGSSYNEQFF.